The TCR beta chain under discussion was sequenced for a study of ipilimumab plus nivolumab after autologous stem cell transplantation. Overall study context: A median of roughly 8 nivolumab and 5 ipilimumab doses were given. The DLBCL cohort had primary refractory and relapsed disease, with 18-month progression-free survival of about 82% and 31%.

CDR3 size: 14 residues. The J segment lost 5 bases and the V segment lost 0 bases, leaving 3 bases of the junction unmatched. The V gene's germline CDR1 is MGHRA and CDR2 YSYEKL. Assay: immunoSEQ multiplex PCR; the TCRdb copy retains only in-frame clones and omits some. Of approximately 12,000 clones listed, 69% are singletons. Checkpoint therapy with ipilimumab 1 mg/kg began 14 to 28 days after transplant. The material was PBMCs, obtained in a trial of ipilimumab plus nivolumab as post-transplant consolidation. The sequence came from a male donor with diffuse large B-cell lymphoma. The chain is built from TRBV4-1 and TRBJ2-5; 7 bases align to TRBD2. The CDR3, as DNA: TGCGCCAGCAGCCAAGAGGCGGGGGTGGAGACCCAGTACTTC. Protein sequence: CASSQEAGVETQYF.